One and the same sample provided the 9 T cell receptor beta chains below, sequenced in a study of identical twins. TCRdb re-derived calls from the 5' RACE reads in MiXCR, one entry per CDR3 protein. The table has 250,000 or so distinct CDR3 sequences, more than 9.5% seen once. These same records also appear under a second study, on yellow fever vaccine responses in identical twins.

Input material: memory (CD45RO+) T cells sorted from blood. The receptors were gathered from a woman aged 18-29 years in good health.

There are a few counts of this clonotype. The V gene is TRBV11-2, the J gene TRBJ2-7; 9 nucleotides line up with TRBD2. Trimming removed 2 bases from V and 6 bases from J; junction bases left unmatched: 14. The CDR3 totals 17 residues. Germline V lookup: CDR1 SGHAT, CDR2 FQNNGV. Here the CDR3 reads CASSLMLLAGGEGEQYF. The DNA of the CDR3 is TGTGCCAGCAGCTTAATGTTGCTCGCGGGAGGGGAGGGCGAGCAGTACTTC.

This clonotype appeared many times. This sequence joins TRBV5-1 and TRBJ2-7; D may be TRBD1 (5 bases). There are 13 residues in the CDR3. Trimming left V 4 bases short and J 3 bases short, with 11 bases between. Germline CDR1 and CDR2: SGHRS and YFSETQ. The CDR3 reads CASSTDRLYEQYF. Written as DNA, the CDR3 is TGCGCCAGCAGCACAGACAGACTCTACGAGCAGTACTTC.

This clonotype came up a few times. V is TRBV4-3 and J is TRBJ2-2; a weak D match, TRBD2 (6 bases). The CDR3 runs 17 residues. CDR1 and CDR2 (germline): LGHNA, YSLEER. Trimming took 2 bases from V and 6 from J, leaving 19 bases between them. The CDR3 loop is CASSQLLARGTAGELFF. The CDR3 nucleotides are TGCGCCAGCAGCCAACTCCTAGCGCGTGGGACCGCCGGGGAGCTGTTTTTT.

This clonotype was recorded at least ten times. The J gene is TRBJ2-1, the V gene TRBV6-1; 8 bases line up with TRBD2. Trimming removed 8 bases from V and 2 bases from J; junction bases left unmatched: 5. The CDR3 contains 14 residues. The V gene's germline CDR1 is MNHNS and CDR2 SASEGT. For the CDR3, the DNA is TGTGCCAGCCAAGCGGGAGCGACCTACAATGAGCAGTTCTTC. It codes for CASQAGATYNEQFF.

This clonotype showed up just once. The chain uses TRBV20-1 and TRBJ2-5; weak D call: TRBD1 (5 bases). The germline V and J ends were trimmed by 0 bases and 0 bases, with 14 bases remaining between them. This CDR3 spans 16 amino acids. The germline V gene has CDR1 DFQATT and CDR2 SNEGSKA (reference sequence). The CDR3 here is CSARDPPGLYQETQYF. In nucleotides, the CDR3 is TGCAGTGCTAGAGATCCGCCAGGGCTGTACCAAGAGACCCAGTACTTC.

This clonotype was seen a handful of times. V and J are TRBV5-1 and TRBJ2-3, with 11 bases matching TRBD1. This CDR3 is 16 amino acids long. Trimming at V came to 3 bases and at J to 2 bases, leaving 5 bases not matched to a gene. The V gene's germline CDR1 is SGHRS and CDR2 YFSETQ. The CDR3 nucleotides are TGCGCCAGCAGCTCGGACAGGGGGCAGAACACAGATACGCAGTATTTT. It codes for CASSSDRGQNTDTQYF.

This chain uses TRBV6-2 or TRBV6-3 with TRBJ1-5; tentatively, D is TRBD1 (5 bases). CDR1 MNHEY and CDR2 SVGEGT come from the germline V gene. The V gene lost 8 bases and the J gene lost 0 bases, with 11 bases spanning the gap. This CDR3 contains 14 residues. The CDR3 region is CASVGHNSNQPQHF. CDR3 nucleotide sequence: TGTGCCAGCGTCGGACACAATAGCAATCAGCCCCAGCATTTT.

This chain connects TRBV2 to TRBJ2-1; the match to TRBD2 covers 9 bases. Germline CDR1 SNHLY, CDR2 FYNNEI. This CDR3 is built from 15 residues. V shed 7 bases, J shed 10 bases, and the junction held 14 bases outside the gene matches. The CDR3 sequence is CASTERLAVSREQFF. In DNA form, the CDR3 reads TGTGCCAGCACGGAGCGACTAGCGGTCAGTAGGGAGCAGTTCTTC.

This clonotype was seen a handful of times. J is TRBJ1-1 and V is TRBV20-1, with no clear D. CDR1 is DFQATT, CDR2 SNEGSKA, per germline (reference sequence). The germline V and J ends were trimmed by 6 bases and 1 base, with 15 bases remaining between them. The CDR3 is 14 residues long. The CDR3 region is CSALYPPGNTEAFF. The CDR3 DNA reads as TGCAGTGCCCTATACCCTCCAGGGAACACTGAAGCTTTCTTT.